Each of the 15 T cell receptor beta chains below was sequenced from the same sample in a study of T cell responses to AZD1222 COVID-19 vaccine. Assay: immunoSEQ multiplex PCR; the TCRdb copy retains only in-frame clones and omits some. The sample has about 150,000 clones, 70% to 90% seen once; the top ten hold roughly 2%. The material sequenced was peripheral blood, taken on day 0 of AZD1222 vaccination. These receptor sequences come from an adult in good health.

This clone was detected a few times. The CDR3: CASSPDRGYYGYTF. The DNA of the CDR3 is TGTGCCAGCAGCCCAGACAGGGGGTACTATGGCTACACCTTC. The chain couples TRBV28 to TRBJ1-2, with TRBD1 matching 9 bases. The CDR3 has 14 amino acids. Per germline, CDR1 MDHEN and CDR2 SYDVKM. V dropped 6 bases and J dropped 3; count of bases not matched to a gene: 5.

This clone has a handful of counts. The chain carries TRBV29-1 and TRBJ2-5; TRBD2 might be the D (5 bases). V lost 5 bases and J 5 bases, leaving 15 bases between the germline ends. This CDR3 contains 13 residues. The germline V gene encodes CDR1 SQVTM and CDR2 ANQGSEA. CDR3 coding DNA: TGCAGCGTTCGAGGCGAGACGGGGGAGACCCAGTACTTC. Amino acids: CSVRGETGETQYF. Complete variable domain (other parts from reference TRBV29-1 and TRBJ2-5): SAVISQKPSRDICQRGTSLTIQCQVDSQVTMMFWYRQQPGQSLTLIATANQGSEATYESGFVIDKFPISRPNLTFSTLTVSNMSPEDSSIYLCSVRGETGETQYFGPGTRLLVL.

The chain employs TRBV11-2 and TRBJ1-1, with D tentatively TRBD1 (5 bases). The CDR3 contains 12 residues. The V end was cut by 5 bases, the J end by 8 bases, with 12 bases between. Germline-derived CDR1 and CDR2 are SGHAT and FQNNGV. CDR3: CASSAGRGEAFF. CDR3 DNA sequence: TGTGCCAGCAGCGCCGGTCGGGGCGAAGCTTTCTTT.

The chain recombines TRBV7-8 with TRBJ1-5, with D unresolved. CDR3 size: 19 residues. V was pared by 5 bases and J by 3 bases, with 26 bases between. Looked up from germline, CDR1 is SGHVS and CDR2 is FQNEAQ. The DNA for the CDR3 is TGTGCCAGCAGCCCGTATATTATTTTGACACAGAGCCCCAATCAGCCCCAGCATTTT. Translating gives CASSPYIILTQSPNQPQHF.

V usage is TRBV28 and J usage is TRBJ1-1; D not resolved. The CDR3 loop spans 15 amino acids. Germline V gives CDR1 MDHEN, CDR2 SYDVKM. The V end was cut by 1 base, the J end by 6 bases, with 15 bases between. DNA for the CDR3: TGTGCCAGCAGTTTATTCGGGCAGTTTAAGGCTGAAGCTTTCTTT. It specifies CASSLFGQFKAEAFF.

This clone is a singleton in its sample. This chain uses TRBV28 with TRBJ1-4; D call uncertain. V shed 4 bases and J shed 6 bases, with 12 bases lying between them. The CDR3 length is 14 residues. Germline V gene lookup returns CDR1 MDHEN and CDR2 SYDVKM. The CDR3, as DNA: TGTGCCAGCAGTTCGGGAACGATGTATGAAAAACTGTTTTTT. It codes for CASSSGTMYEKLFF.

This rearrangement joins TRBV19 to TRBJ1-2; D remains ambiguous. The CDR3 spans 12 residues. The V gene lost 0 bases and the J gene lost 8 bases, with 7 bases spanning the gap. Germline V lookup: CDR1 LNHDA, CDR2 SQIVND (reference sequence). The CDR3 sequence is CASSIDTGGYTF. The CDR3 DNA follows: TGTGCCAGTAGTATAGATACGGGAGGCTACACCTTC.

The chain links TRBV19 to TRBJ1-2, with D possibly matching TRBD1 (5 bases). Looked up from germline, CDR1 is LNHDA and CDR2 is SQIVND (reference sequence). Deletions cut 5 bases from V and 5 bases from J, with 9 bases between. This CDR3 is built from 12 residues. The CDR3 DNA reads as TGTGCCAGTAGTGCCTCAGGGTATGGCTACACCTTC. Translating gives CASSASGYGYTF.

The chain recombines TRBV5-1 with TRBJ1-1, with no clear D. The CDR3 is 14 amino acids. CDR1 and CDR2 (germline): SGHRS, YFSETQ. V lost 0 bases, J lost 0 bases, and 6 bases lay in between. CDR3 in amino acids: CASSLVAVNTEAFF. CDR3 coding DNA: TGCGCCAGCAGCTTGGTCGCGGTGAACACTGAAGCTTTCTTT.

The sample holds one count of this clone. This same CDR3 is encoded by further DNA sequences in the sample. The V gene is TRBV7-9, the J gene TRBJ2-1; D is undetermined. Germline-derived CDR1 and CDR2 are SEHNR and FQNEAQ (reference sequence). The V gene lost 0 bases and the J gene lost 1 base, with 4 bases spanning the gap. CDR3 length: 14 residues. CDR3 in DNA: TGTGCCAGCAGCTTAGCGGGATCCTACAATGAGCAGTTCTTC. This codes for CASSLAGSYNEQFF.

V gene TRBV15 combines with J gene TRBJ2-2; D uncertain. The CDR3 is made up of 15 amino acids. V was pared by 0 bases and J by 6 bases, with 11 bases between. Germline CDR1 and CDR2: LNHNV and YYDKDF (reference sequence). Here the CDR3 reads CATSRDLRTPGELFF. CDR3 sequence (DNA): TGTGCCACCAGCAGAGATCTTAGGACCCCCGGGGAGCTGTTTTTT.

The chain combines TRBV28 with TRBJ1-6; the D gene is possibly TRBD1 (5 bases). Per the germline V gene, CDR1 is MDHEN and CDR2 is SYDVKM. This CDR3 region has 14 residues. Between the trimmed V and J ends, which lost 7 bases and 14 bases, there was a span of 21 bases. The CDR3 DNA reads TGTGCCAGCATCCCGGGGGGAGATAAAGGGGCCCTCCACTTT. This codes for CASIPGGDKGALHF.

The count of this clone is one. V is TRBV2 and J is TRBJ1-6; maybe TRBD1 (5 bases). Germline V gene data show CDR1 as SNHLY and CDR2 as FYNNEI. The CDR3 has 13 amino acids. V lost 9 bases and J lost 5, with 11 bases in between. The CDR3 sequence: CAREGADNSPLHF. DNA for the CDR3: TGTGCCAGGGAAGGGGCTGATAATTCACCCCTCCACTTT.

CDR3 nucleotides: TGTGCCAGCAGCGCGAGAGGGGGAGAGACCCAGTACTTC. Translation: CASSARGGETQYF. This chain uses TRBV9 with TRBJ2-5; D is possibly TRBD1 (6 bases). With 3 bases removed from V and 4 bases from J, the gap between germline ends came to 10 bases. CDR3 size: 13 residues. Germline CDR1 is SGDLS and CDR2 is YYNGEE. The whole variable domain, filled in from reference TRBV9 and TRBJ2-5, reads DSGVTQTPKHLITATGQRVTLRCSPRSGDLSVYWYQQSLDQGLQFLIQYYNGEERAKGNILERFSAQQFPDLHSELNLSSLELGDSALYFCASSARGGETQYFGPGTRLLVL.

CDR3 loop: CASSYQGLSTEAFF. The CDR3 region has the DNA TGTGCCAGCAGTTACCAGGGGTTGAGCACTGAAGCTTTCTTT. The rearrangement joins TRBV6-5 to TRBJ1-1, with D possibly matching TRBD1 (6 bases). The CDR3 sequence is 14 residues long. Germline V CDR1 and CDR2: MNHEY, SVGAGI. V was shortened by 2 bases and J by 4 bases, with 11 bases between the two germline ends.